The present T cell receptor beta chain was sequenced within a study of cytomegalovirus exposure and HLA in healthy donors. Trimming removed 4 bases from V and 0 bases from J, with 18 bases in between. The CDR3 sequence is 17 residues long. Germline V lookup: CDR1 SGHDN, CDR2 FVKESK. PCR involved 60 Vbeta and 13 Jbeta primers. Sequencing used immunoSEQ multiplex PCR; TCRdb keeps in-frame clones, though not all of them. Among 150,000 to 200,000 clones listed, 82% were seen once. This TCR was recovered from a male donor in good health and CMV-seronegative. The J gene is TRBJ1-1, the V gene TRBV14; no reliable D call. Input material: PBMCs. In nucleotides, the CDR3 is TGTGCCAGCAGCCCACGGGCCGATTTCGGGATGAACACTGAAGCTTTCTTT. Amino acids: CASSPRADFGMNTEAFF.